This entry lists 18 T cell receptor beta chains sequenced from one sample in a study of T cells in Graves' hyperthyroidism and ophthalmopathy. Amplification of TCR beta CDR3 regions used RNA as the template. HTBI primers drove first-round RT-PCR of the TCR CDR3. TCRdb re-derived calls from the multiplex PCR reads in MiXCR, one entry per CDR3 protein. The sample lists some 800,000 distinct CDR3 sequences, more than 30% occurring once. Sample: blood. Receptors were obtained from a man younger than 35 with Graves' hyperthyroidism.

The V call is TRBV7-8, the J call TRBJ2-7; D not certain. CDR3 length: 14 residues. Trimming left V 5 bases short and J 3 bases short, with 14 bases between. CDR1 SGHVS and CDR2 FQNEAQ come from the germline V gene. CDR3 loop: CASSPGVPNYEQYF. The DNA of the CDR3 is TGTGCCAGCAGCCCGGGCGTTCCTAACTACGAGCAGTACTTC.

This clonotype was counted many times. V and J are TRBV29-1 and TRBJ2-7, with 11 nucleotides matching TRBD1. After removal of 5 bases from V and 2 bases from J, the junction contained 5 bases not matched to a gene. Per the germline V gene, CDR1 is SQVTM and CDR2 is ANQGSEA. The CDR3 spans 14 residues. The CDR3 DNA reads as TGCAGCGTTCAGGGACAGGGGGGTACCTACGAGCAGTACTTC. Translation gives CSVQGQGGTYEQYF.

In this sample, this clonotype turned up many times. This chain connects TRBV7-9 to TRBJ2-5, with 7 bases matching TRBD1. This CDR3 spans 13 amino acids. Germline assignment: CDR1 SEHNR and CDR2 FQNEAQ (reference sequence). J lost 2 bases, V lost 7 bases, and 4 bases had no gene match. The CDR3 here is CASIDRVQETQYF. The CDR3 DNA follows: TGTGCCAGCATCGACAGGGTACAAGAGACCCAGTACTTC.

This clonotype was recorded many times. The rearrangement uses TRBV2 and TRBJ2-5, with D tentatively TRBD1 or TRBD2 (5 bases each). The V gene lost 8 bases and the J gene lost 7 bases, with 17 bases spanning the gap. CDR1 is SNHLY and CDR2 is FYNNEI in the germline V gene. This CDR3 region has 13 residues. The chain's CDR3 is CASVGELRGTQYF. CDR3 sequence (DNA): TGTGCCAGCGTGGGGGAGTTGAGGGGGACCCAGTACTTC.

The chain joins TRBV20-1 to TRBJ2-7; 9 nucleotides align to TRBD1. Per germline, CDR1 DFQATT and CDR2 SNEGSKA (reference sequence). V lost 7 bases, J lost 3 bases, and 1 base stayed unmatched. The CDR3 runs 11 residues. In nucleotides, the CDR3 is TGCAGTGAGGACAGGGGCTACGAGCAGTACTTC. It codes for CSEDRGYEQYF.

This clonotype was picked up a small number of times. The chain joins TRBV12-3 or TRBV12-4 to TRBJ1-6; D perhaps matches TRBD1 (6 bases). The length of the CDR3 is 14 residues. Trimming took 7 bases from V and 7 from J, leaving 14 bases between them. Here the CDR3 reads CASTLQRGNSPLHF. The CDR3, as DNA: TGTGCCAGCACCCTCCAAAGGGGGAATTCACCCCTCCACTTT.

V gene TRBV4-1 combines with J gene TRBJ2-5, with D possibly TRBD2 on 6 matching bases. The CDR3 consists of 18 residues. V lost 5 bases and J 1 base, leaving 23 bases between the germline ends. CDR1 is MGHRA and CDR2 is YSYEKL in the germline V gene. Here the CDR3 DNA reads TGCGCCAGCAGCTTGTTTCCGAAGACGACTAGATCCCAAGAGACCCAGTACTTC. Residues: CASSLFPKTTRSQETQYF.

This clonotype was seen ten or more times. The chain recombines TRBV5-1 with TRBJ2-7, with D possibly being TRBD1 (5 bases). The length of the CDR3 is 13 residues. V lost 3 bases and J 2 bases, leaving 9 bases between the germline ends. The V gene's germline CDR1 is SGHRS and CDR2 YFSETQ. Here the CDR3 reads CASSYRIAYEQYF. The CDR3 region has the DNA TGCGCCAGCAGCTACAGGATTGCCTACGAGCAGTACTTC.

V and J are TRBV6-6 and TRBJ1-2, with TRBD1 as a possible D gene (5 bases). CDR1 MNHNY and CDR2 SVGAGI come from the germline V gene (reference sequence). The germline V and J ends were trimmed by 8 bases and 6 bases, with 16 bases remaining between them. CDR3 length equals 13 residues. The CDR3 sequence: CASLKWGANGYTF. For the CDR3, the DNA is TGTGCCAGCCTGAAATGGGGCGCTAATGGCTACACCTTC.

This chain uses TRBV19 with TRBJ2-5; D gene ambiguous. The CDR3 length is 13 residues. CDR1 and CDR2 (germline): LNHDA, SQIVND (reference sequence). Trimming took off 4 bases at V and 5 bases at J, with 11 bases between the two ends. CDR3 amino acids: CASSTLVLETQYF. CDR3 nucleotides: TGTGCCAGTAGTACCCTGGTGCTCGAGACCCAGTACTTC.

Comment on this clonotype: The junction shows a germline mismatch at one end, possibly a read error. The chain employs TRBV11-1 and TRBJ2-5, with 14 bases identical to TRBD2. The CDR3 totals 18 residues. Germline-derived CDR1 and CDR2 are SGHAT and FQDESV (reference sequence). The CDR3 region has the DNA TGCGCCAGCAGCCAGGAAATTCCGGGACTAGCGGGAGTAGAGACCCAGTACTTC. Residues: CASSQEIPGLAGVETQYF.

This chain uses TRBV6-5 with TRBJ2-7; 9 positions agree with TRBD1. The V segment lost 10 bases and the J segment 2 bases; nucleotides outside the gene matches: 15. The CDR3 is 16 residues long. Germline CDR1 and CDR2: MNHEY and SVGAGI. The CDR3 DNA sequence: TGTGCCACAGACCTCCCCTGGGGACAGGGCCCCTACGAGCAGTACTTC. It yields the protein CATDLPWGQGPYEQYF.

The chain is built from TRBV5-4 and TRBJ1-2; D uncertain. V was trimmed by 1 base and J by 4 bases, leaving 5 bases between them. Germline assignment: CDR1 SGHNT and CDR2 YYREEE (reference sequence). The CDR3 totals 12 residues. The CDR3 sequence: CASSLFGYGYTF. CDR3 sequence (DNA): TGTGCCAGCAGCTTGTTCGGCTATGGCTACACCTTC.

The rearrangement links TRBV15 to TRBJ1-3; 11 nucleotides align to TRBD1. Germline V CDR1 and CDR2: LNHNV, YYDKDF (reference sequence). The V and J ends lost 2 bases and 4 bases, in that order; junction bases with no gene match: 4. The CDR3 runs to 16 residues. CDR3 in DNA: TGTGCCACCAGCAGATTGGACAGGGGGCGAGGAAACACCATATATTTT. As protein: CATSRLDRGRGNTIYF.

This clonotype was found many times. This chain connects TRBV7-9 to TRBJ1-3; D is unclear. CDR1 and CDR2 (germline): SEHNR, FQNEAQ (reference sequence). Trimming stripped 3 bases from V and 8 bases from J, with 8 bases between. This CDR3 contains 12 residues. The CDR3 DNA follows: TGTGCCAGCAGCTTCTCCGGGGACACCATATATTTT. It translates to CASSFSGDTIYF.

This clonotype was observed many times. This chain uses TRBV4-1 with TRBJ1-1; D ambiguous. Germline assignment: CDR1 MGHRA and CDR2 YSYEKL. This CDR3 comprises 13 residues. V lost 1 base and J lost 4, with 7 bases in between. The CDR3: CASSQVKGTEAFF. The CDR3 coding sequence is TGCGCCAGCAGCCAAGTTAAAGGCACTGAAGCTTTCTTT.

The chain uses TRBV5-1 and TRBJ2-7; a weak D match, TRBD2 (5 bases). V was clipped by 4 bases and J by 5 bases, with 19 bases between them. This CDR3 has 15 residues. Germline-derived CDR1 and CDR2 are SGHRS and YFSETQ. This CDR3 reads CASSPGLLGFHEQYF. The CDR3 bases are TGCGCCAGCAGCCCCGGACTTTTGGGGTTCCACGAGCAGTACTTC.

This clonotype came up many times. The chain couples TRBV7-2 to TRBJ2-7; 16 bases agree with TRBD2. The V segment lost 6 bases and the J segment 6 bases; nucleotides outside the gene matches: 8. Germline CDR1 is SGHTA and CDR2 is FQGNSA. CDR3 length: 16 residues. The CDR3 nucleotides read TGTGCCAGCAGTCCACAGGGACTAGCGGGAGGGGGCGAGCAGTACTTC. This gives the protein CASSPQGLAGGGEQYF.